Sequencing of this TCR beta chain was carried out in a study of cytomegalovirus exposure and HLA in healthy donors. Regarding the study as a whole: TCR beta chain V- and J-gene trimming was linked, in a later analysis, to a missense variant in DCLRE1C. Highly shared sequence variants in one cluster were likely a sequencing artifact. CMV serostatus alone was available as immune exposure information.

As to this clone: Its specificity is not known.

The PCR contained 60 Vbeta and 13 Jbeta primers. Clones were read by immunoSEQ multiplex PCR, and TCRdb kept only the in-frame ones, dropping some. The sample includes around 170,000 clones, almost 85% seen only once; the top ten take approximately 0.51%. This CDR3 has 15 residues. Germline assignment: CDR1 LNHDA and CDR2 SQIVND (reference sequence). J lost 2 bases, V lost 10 bases, and 12 bases had no gene match. The sample taken for sequencing was PBMCs. The source of this sequence is a woman aged 50 to 65 in good health and CMV-seronegative. This sequence joins TRBV19 and TRBJ2-7, with 9 bases aligning to TRBD1. The CDR3 reads CATSPSGTGTYEQYF. For the CDR3, the DNA is TGTGCCACATCCCCCAGCGGGACAGGGACCTACGAGCAGTACTTC.